This section outlines one T cell receptor (beta chain) sequence together with its context. This sample is drawn from a study of blood T cell repertoires in COVID-19. Here immunoSEQ multiplex PCR was the method, and the copy in TCRdb shows in-frame clones only, minus some. The table includes under 250,000 clones, 83% detected once. CDR3 length equals 22 residues. This receptor was obtained from a woman aged 40 to 50 with active or convalescent COVID-19. The sequencing input was peripheral blood. The chain links TRBV21-1 to TRBJ2-3; the table's D call, TRBD2, has no DNA check behind it. TRBV21-1 is labeled a pseudogene. CDR3 nucleotides: TGTGCCAGCAGCAATAAAAGGCTAGCGGGAGTCAATGTGGAAGAATGGACAGATACGCAGTATTTT. It encodes CASSNKRLAGVNVEEWTDTQYF.